The 5 T cell receptor beta chains below all came from one sample that was sequenced in a study of blood T cell repertoires in COVID-19. Clones were sequenced by immunoSEQ multiplex PCR, and TCRdb holds only the in-frame ones, with some missing. The sample lists about 190,000 clones; roughly 84% were seen once. Source material: peripheral blood. These receptors all stem from a woman between 40 and 55 years old who had recovered from COVID-19.

This clone turned up a few times. The CDR3 DNA sequence: TGTGCCAGCAGCCCCGCCGGGGTCAATGAGCAGTTCTTC. Protein product: CASSPAGVNEQFF. The rearrangement uses TRBV3-1 (or the pseudogene TRBV3-2) and TRBJ2-1; TRBD2 is a possible D gene (5 bases). V lost 4 bases to trimming and J lost 6 bases, with 10 bases between them. Germline V lookup: CDR1 LGHDT, CDR2 YNNKEL (reference sequence). This CDR3 region has 13 residues.

The chain recombines TRBV28 with TRBJ2-7; TRBD2 matches at 7 bases. Per the germline V gene, CDR1 is MDHEN and CDR2 is SYDVKM. V lost 5 bases and J lost 12; bases outside the gene matches: 13. The CDR3 is 13 amino acids. The CDR3: CASSVRRREYRYF. The CDR3 nucleotides are TGTGCCAGCAGTGTTCGACGGCGGGAGTATCGGTACTTC.

The rearrangement joins TRBV7-2 to TRBJ1-1, with 8 bases that match TRBD1. The ends lost 1 base at V and 8 bases at J; junction bases unmatched: 3. This CDR3 has 13 residues. Germline V gene data show CDR1 as SGHTA and CDR2 as FQGNSA. The CDR3 reads CASSLGQGLEAFF. CDR3 coding DNA: TGTGCCAGCAGCTTAGGACAGGGGCTAGAAGCTTTCTTT.

The gene calls are TRBV7-9 and TRBJ2-1, with D possibly being TRBD2 (5 bases). Germline V gene sequence: CDR1 SEHNR, CDR2 FQNEAQ (reference sequence). The length of the CDR3 is 15 residues. V was clipped by 5 bases and J by 1 base, with 12 bases between them. The CDR3 loop is CASSGGRGSYNEQFF. In DNA form, the CDR3 reads TGTGCCAGCAGCGGTGGTCGGGGTTCCTACAATGAGCAGTTCTTC.

This chain links TRBV4-1 with TRBJ1-6, with a possible D match to TRBD1 (6 bases). The CDR3 loop spans 17 amino acids. Trimming removed 0 bases at V and 8 bases at J, with 17 bases between. CDR1 MGHRA and CDR2 YSYEKL come from the germline V gene. The CDR3 DNA reads as TGCGCCAGCAGCCAAGAGCGGGGGCGCATCGGCGATTCACCCCTCCACTTT. Its translation is CASSQERGRIGDSPLHF.